This T cell receptor (beta chain) was captured by sequencing in a study of blood T cell repertoires in COVID-19. Study information: Samples representing acute and convalescent COVID-19 were sourced from the United States, Italy and Spain.

This CDR3 is 15 amino acids long. Trimming at V came to 1 base and at J to 7 bases, leaving 8 bases not matched to a gene. Germline CDR1 reads SGHAT; CDR2 reads FQNNGV. The table came from immunoSEQ multiplex PCR; TCRdb's copy has only in-frame clones and leaves some out. The data show 200,000 to 250,000 clones, over 60% seen once. V and J are TRBV11-2 and TRBJ1-2, with TRBD1 identical over 8 bases. The TCR was taken from a woman aged 70-85 years with acute or convalescent COVID-19. Material for sequencing was peripheral blood. CDR3: CASSLGNQGASGYTF. Here the CDR3 DNA reads TGTGCCAGCAGCTTAGGAAACCAGGGGGCAAGTGGCTACACCTTC.